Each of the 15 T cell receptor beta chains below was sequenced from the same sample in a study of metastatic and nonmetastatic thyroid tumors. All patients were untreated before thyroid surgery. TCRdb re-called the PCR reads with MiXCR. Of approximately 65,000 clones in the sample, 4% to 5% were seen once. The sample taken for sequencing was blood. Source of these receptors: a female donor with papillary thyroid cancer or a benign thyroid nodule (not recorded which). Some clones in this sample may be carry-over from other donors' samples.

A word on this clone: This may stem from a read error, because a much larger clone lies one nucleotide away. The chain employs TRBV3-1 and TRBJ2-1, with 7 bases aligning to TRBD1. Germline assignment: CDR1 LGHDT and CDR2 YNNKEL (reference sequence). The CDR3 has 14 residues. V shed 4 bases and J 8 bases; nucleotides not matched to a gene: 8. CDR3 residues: CASSPSTGTDEQFF. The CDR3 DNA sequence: TGTGCCAGCAGCCCCTCGACAGGGACGGATGAGCAGTTCTTC.

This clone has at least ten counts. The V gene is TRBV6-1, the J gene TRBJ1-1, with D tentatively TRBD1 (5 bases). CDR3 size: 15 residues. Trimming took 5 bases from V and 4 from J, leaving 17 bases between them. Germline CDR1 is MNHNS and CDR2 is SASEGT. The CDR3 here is CASSSTRGGGTEAFF. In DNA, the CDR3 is TGTGCCAGCAGTTCTACCCGGGGCGGGGGCACTGAAGCTTTCTTT.

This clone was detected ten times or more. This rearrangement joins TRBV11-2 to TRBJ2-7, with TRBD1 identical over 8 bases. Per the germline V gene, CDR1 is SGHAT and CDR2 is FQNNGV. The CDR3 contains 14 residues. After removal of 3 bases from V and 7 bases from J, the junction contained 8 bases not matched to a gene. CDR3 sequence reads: CASSFTTGDGEQYF. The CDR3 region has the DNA TGTGCCAGCAGCTTCACGACAGGGGACGGGGAGCAGTACTTC.

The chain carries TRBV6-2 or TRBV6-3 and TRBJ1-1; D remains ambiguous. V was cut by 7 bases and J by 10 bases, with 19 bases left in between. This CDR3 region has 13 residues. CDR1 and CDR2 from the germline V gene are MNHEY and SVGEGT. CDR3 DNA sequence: TGTGCCAGCATTACGGAGATTGGTCGTGGAGCTTTCTTT. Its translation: CASITEIGRGAFF.

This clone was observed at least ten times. The CDR3 is CASSGLRDRGPKAFF. CDR3 in DNA: TGTGCCAGCAGTGGCCTCCGGGACAGGGGGCCGAAGGCTTTCTTT. V and J are TRBV25-1 and TRBJ1-1; 12 bases map to TRBD1. Germline values: CDR1 MGHDK, CDR2 SYGVNS. This CDR3 has 15 residues. Trimming cost V 4 bases and J 11 bases; bases outside gene matches: 11. The complete variable domain, with remaining parts taken from reference TRBV25-1 and TRBJ1-1, reads EADIYQTPRYLVIGTGKKITLECSQTMGHDKMYWYQQDPGMELHLIHYSYGVNSTEKGDLSSESTVSRIRTEHFPLTLESARPSHTSQYLCASSGLRDRGPKAFFGQGTRLTVV.

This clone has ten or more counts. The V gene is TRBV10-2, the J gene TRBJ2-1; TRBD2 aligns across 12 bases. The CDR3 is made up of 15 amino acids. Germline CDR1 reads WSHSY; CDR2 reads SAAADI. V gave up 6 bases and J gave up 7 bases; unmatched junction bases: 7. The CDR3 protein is CASSETSGRANEQFF. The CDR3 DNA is TGCGCCAGCAGCGAGACTAGCGGGAGAGCAAATGAGCAGTTCTTC.

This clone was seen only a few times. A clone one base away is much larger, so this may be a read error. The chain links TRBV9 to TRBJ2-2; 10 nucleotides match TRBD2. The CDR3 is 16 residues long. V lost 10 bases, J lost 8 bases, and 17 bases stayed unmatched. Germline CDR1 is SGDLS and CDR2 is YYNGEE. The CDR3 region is CAGARELAGVSGELFF. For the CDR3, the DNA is TGTGCCGGCGCCCGCGAGCTAGCGGGAGTCTCGGGGGAGCTGTTTTTT.

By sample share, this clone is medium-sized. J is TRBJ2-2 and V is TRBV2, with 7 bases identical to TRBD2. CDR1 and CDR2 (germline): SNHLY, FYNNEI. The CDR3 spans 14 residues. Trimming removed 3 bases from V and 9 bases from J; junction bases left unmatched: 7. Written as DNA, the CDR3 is TGTGCCAGCAGTGACGACCGGGGGGATAGGGAGCTGTTTTTT. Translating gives CASSDDRGDRELFF. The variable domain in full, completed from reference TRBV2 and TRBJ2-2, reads EPEVTQTPSHQVTQMGQEVILRCVPISNHLYFYWYRQILGQKVEFLVSFYNNEISEKSEIFDDQFSVERPDGSNFTLKIRSTKLEDSAMYFCASSDDRGDRELFFGEGSRLTVL.

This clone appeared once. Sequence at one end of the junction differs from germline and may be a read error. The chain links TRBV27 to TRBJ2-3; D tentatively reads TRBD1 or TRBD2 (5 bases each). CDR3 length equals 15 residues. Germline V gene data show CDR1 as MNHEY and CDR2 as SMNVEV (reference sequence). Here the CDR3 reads CASSLGGSRTDAQYF. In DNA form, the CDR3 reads TGTGCCAGCAGCCTTGGGGGTTCTCGCACAGATGCGCAGTATTTT.

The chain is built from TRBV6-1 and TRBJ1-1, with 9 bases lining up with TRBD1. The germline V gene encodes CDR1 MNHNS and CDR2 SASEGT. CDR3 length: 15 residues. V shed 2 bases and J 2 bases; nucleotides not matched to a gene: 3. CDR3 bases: TGTGCCAGCAGTGAATTGACAGGGGGTAACACTGAAGCTTTCTTT. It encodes CASSELTGGNTEAFF.

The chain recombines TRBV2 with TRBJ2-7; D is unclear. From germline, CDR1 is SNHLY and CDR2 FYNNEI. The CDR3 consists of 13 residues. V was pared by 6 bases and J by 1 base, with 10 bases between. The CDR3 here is CASSVERSYEQYF. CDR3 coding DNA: TGTGCCAGCAGCGTCGAGAGATCCTACGAGCAGTACTTC.

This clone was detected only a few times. The DNA for the CDR3 is TGTGCCAGCCAACAAGCGGGAGAGACCTACGAGCAGTACTTC. Its protein product is CASQQAGETYEQYF. The V and J genes are TRBV6-1 and TRBJ2-7; 8 bases are shared with TRBD2. This CDR3 has 14 amino acids. Germline V lookup: CDR1 MNHNS, CDR2 SASEGT. J was trimmed by 2 bases and V by 8 bases; bases with no gene match: 8.

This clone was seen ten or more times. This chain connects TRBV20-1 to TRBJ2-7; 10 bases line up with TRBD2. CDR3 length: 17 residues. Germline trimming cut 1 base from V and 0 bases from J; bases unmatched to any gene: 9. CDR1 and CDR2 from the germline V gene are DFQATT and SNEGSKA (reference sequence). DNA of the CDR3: TGCAGTGCTAGAGCGGAGCTAGCGGGGGCCCTCTCCTACGAGCAGTACTTC. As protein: CSARAELAGALSYEQYF.

Here the CDR3 reads CASSLVGKEGEQFF. For the CDR3, the DNA is TGTGCCAGCAGTTTAGTGGGGAAGGAAGGGGAGCAGTTCTTC. The chain uses TRBV12-3 or TRBV12-4 and TRBJ2-1; D is ambiguous. Trimming removed 1 base from V and 10 bases from J, with 14 bases in between. The CDR3 consists of 14 residues.

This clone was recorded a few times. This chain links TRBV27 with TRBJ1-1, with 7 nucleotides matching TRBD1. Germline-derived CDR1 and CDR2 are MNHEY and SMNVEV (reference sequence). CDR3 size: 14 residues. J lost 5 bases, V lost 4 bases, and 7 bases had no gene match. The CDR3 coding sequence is TGTGCCAGCAGTTACACAGGGGCGCGGACTGAAGCTTTCTTT. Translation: CASSYTGARTEAFF.